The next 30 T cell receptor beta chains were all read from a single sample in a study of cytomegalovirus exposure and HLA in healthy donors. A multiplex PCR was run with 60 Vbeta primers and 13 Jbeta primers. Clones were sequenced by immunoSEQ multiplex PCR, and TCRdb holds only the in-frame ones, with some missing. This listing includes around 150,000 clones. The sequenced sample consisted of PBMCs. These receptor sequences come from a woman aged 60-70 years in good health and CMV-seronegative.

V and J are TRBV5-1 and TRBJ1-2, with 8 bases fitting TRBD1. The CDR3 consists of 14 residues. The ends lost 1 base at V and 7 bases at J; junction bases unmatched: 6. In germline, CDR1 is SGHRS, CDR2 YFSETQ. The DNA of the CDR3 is TGCGCCAGCAGCTTGCGGGGACAGGAAGTTGGCTACACCTTC. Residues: CASSLRGQEVGYTF. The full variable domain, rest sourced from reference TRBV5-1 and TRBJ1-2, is KAGVTQTPRYLIKTRGQQVTLSCSPISGHRSVSWYQQTPGQGLQFLFEYFSETQRNKGNFPGRFSGRQFSNSRSEMNVSTLELGDSALYLCASSLRGQEVGYTFGSGTRLTVV.

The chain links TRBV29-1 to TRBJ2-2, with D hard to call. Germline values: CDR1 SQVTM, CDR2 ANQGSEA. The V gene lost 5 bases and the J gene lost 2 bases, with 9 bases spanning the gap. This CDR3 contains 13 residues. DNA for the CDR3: TGCAGCGTTTCTTGGAGTAACACCGGGGAGCTGTTTTTT. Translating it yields CSVSWSNTGELFF.

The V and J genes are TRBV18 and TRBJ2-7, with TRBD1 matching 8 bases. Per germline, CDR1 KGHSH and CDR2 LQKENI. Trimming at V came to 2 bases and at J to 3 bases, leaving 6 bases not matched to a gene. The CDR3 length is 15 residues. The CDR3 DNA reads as TGTGCCAGCTCACCAAGGCCCAGGGGGCTCTACGAGCAGTACTTC. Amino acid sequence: CASSPRPRGLYEQYF.

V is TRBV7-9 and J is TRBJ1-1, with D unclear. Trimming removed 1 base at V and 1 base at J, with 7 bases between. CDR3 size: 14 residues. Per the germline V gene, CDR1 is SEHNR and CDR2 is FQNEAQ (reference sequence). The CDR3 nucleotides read TGTGCCAGCAGCTTAGGGGGAGGGAACACTGAAGCTTTCTTT. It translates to CASSLGGGNTEAFF.

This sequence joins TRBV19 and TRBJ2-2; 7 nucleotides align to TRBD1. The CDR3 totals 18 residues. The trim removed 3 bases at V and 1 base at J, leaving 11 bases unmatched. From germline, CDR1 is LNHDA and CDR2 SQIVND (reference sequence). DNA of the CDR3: TGTGCCAGTAGTATTAGAAGGCCGGGACAGATGAACACCGGGGAGCTGTTTTTT. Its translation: CASSIRRPGQMNTGELFF.

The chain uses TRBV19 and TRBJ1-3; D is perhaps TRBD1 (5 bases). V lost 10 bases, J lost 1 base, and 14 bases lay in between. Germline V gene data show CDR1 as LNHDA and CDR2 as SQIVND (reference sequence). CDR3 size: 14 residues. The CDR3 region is CATSTGASGNTIYF. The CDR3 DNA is TGTGCCACCTCTACAGGCGCGTCTGGAAACACCATATATTTT. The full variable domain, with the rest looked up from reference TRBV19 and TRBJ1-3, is DGGITQSPKYLFRKEGQNVTLSCEQNLNHDAMYWYRQDPGQGLRLIYYSQIVNDFQKGDIAEGYSVSREKKESFPLTVTSAQKNPTAFYLCATSTGASGNTIYFGEGSWLTVV.

CDR3 sequence: CASSLARGEQYF. The CDR3 DNA follows: TGTGCCAGCAGCTTAGCAAGGGGCGAGCAGTACTTC. The chain joins TRBV7-9 to TRBJ2-7; a possible D gene is TRBD1 (5 bases). Germline CDR1 is SEHNR and CDR2 is FQNEAQ (reference sequence). The V gene lost 0 bases and the J gene lost 6 bases, with 6 bases spanning the gap. This CDR3 spans 12 amino acids.

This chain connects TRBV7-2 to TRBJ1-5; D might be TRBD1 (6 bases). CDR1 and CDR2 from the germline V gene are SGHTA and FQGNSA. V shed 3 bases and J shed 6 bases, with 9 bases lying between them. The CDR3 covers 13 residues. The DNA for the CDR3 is TGTGCCAGCAGCTTTGGACAGACTCAGCCCCAGCATTTT. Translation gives CASSFGQTQPQHF.

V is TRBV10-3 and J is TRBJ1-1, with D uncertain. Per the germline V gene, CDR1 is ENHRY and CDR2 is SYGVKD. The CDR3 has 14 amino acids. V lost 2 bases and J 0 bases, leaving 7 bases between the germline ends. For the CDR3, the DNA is TGTGCCATCAGTGAGCTACAGATGAACACTGAAGCTTTCTTT. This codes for CAISELQMNTEAFF.

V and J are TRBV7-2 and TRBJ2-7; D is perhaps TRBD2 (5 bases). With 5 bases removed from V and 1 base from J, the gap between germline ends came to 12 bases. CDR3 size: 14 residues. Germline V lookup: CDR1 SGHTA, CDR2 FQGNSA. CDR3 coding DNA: TGTGCCAGCAGCCGGGAAGGAAATTCCTACGAGCAGTACTTC. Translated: CASSREGNSYEQYF.

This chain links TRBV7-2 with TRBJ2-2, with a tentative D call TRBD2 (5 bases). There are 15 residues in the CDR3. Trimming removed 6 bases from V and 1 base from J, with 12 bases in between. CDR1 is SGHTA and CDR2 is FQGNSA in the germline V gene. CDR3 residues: CASRGRGRNTGELFF. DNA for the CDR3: TGTGCCAGCAGGGGCCGCGGGCGGAACACCGGGGAGCTGTTTTTT.

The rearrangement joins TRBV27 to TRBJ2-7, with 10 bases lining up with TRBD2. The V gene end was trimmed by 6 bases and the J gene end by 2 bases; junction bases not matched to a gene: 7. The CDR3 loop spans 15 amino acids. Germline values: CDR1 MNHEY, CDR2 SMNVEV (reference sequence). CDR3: CASRPPSGRTYEQYF. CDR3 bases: TGTGCCAGCAGACCTCCTAGCGGGAGAACCTACGAGCAGTACTTC.

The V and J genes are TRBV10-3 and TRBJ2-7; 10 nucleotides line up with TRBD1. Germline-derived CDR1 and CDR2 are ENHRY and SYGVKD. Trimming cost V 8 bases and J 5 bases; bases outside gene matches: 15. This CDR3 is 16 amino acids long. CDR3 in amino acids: CAIQGKIAGQGNEQYF. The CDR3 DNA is TGTGCCATCCAGGGGAAGATCGCGGGACAGGGGAACGAGCAGTACTTC.

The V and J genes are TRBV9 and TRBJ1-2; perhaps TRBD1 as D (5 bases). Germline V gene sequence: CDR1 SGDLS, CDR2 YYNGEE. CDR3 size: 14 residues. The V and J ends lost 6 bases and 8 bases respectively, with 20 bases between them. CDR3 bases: TGTGCCAGCACCCGCGAGGCAGGGCCTCTAGGCTACACCTTC. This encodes CASTREAGPLGYTF.

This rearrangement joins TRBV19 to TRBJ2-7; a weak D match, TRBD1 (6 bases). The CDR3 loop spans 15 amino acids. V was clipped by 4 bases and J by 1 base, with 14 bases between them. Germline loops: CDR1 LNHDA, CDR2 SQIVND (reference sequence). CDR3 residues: CASSTQGAGSYEQYF. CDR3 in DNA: TGTGCCAGTAGTACACAGGGCGCAGGGTCCTACGAGCAGTACTTC.

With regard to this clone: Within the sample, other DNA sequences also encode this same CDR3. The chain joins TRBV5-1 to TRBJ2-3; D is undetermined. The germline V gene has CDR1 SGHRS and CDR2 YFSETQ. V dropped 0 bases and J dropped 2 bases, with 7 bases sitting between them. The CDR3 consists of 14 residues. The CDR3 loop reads CASSLDRSTDTQYF. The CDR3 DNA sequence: TGCGCCAGCAGCTTGGACAGATCCACAGATACGCAGTATTTT.

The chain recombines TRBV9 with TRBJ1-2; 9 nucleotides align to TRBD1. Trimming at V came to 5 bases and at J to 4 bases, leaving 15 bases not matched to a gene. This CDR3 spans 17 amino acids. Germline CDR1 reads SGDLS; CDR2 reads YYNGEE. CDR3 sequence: CASRPKAGTGFGYGYTF. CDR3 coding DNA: TGTGCCAGCAGACCAAAAGCCGGGACAGGGTTTGGCTATGGCTACACCTTC.

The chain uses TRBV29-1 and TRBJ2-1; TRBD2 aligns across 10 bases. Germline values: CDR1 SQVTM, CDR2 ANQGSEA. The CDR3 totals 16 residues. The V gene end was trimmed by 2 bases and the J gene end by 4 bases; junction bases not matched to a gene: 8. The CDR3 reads CSVERTSGDGYNEQFF. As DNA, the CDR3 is TGCAGCGTTGAAAGGACTAGCGGCGATGGGTACAATGAGCAGTTCTTC.

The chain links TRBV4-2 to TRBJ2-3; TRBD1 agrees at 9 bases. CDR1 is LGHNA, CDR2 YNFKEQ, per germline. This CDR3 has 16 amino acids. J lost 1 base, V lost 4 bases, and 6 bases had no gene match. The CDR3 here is CASSPPTGGGTDTQYF. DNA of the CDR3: TGTGCCAGCAGCCCCCCGACAGGGGGTGGCACAGATACGCAGTATTTT.

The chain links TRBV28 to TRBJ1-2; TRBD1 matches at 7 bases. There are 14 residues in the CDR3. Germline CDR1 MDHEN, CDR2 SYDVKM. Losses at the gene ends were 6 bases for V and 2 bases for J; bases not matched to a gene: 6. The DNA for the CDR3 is TGTGCCAGCAGCGAGGTGGGACAGAACTATGGCTACACCTTC. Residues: CASSEVGQNYGYTF.

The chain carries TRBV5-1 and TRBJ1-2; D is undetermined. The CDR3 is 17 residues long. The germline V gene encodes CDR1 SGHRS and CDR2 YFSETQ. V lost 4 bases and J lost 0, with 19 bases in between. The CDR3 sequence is CASSEGGLTGPNYGYTF. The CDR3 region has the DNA TGCGCCAGCAGCGAAGGCGGGTTGACGGGTCCTAACTATGGCTACACCTTC.

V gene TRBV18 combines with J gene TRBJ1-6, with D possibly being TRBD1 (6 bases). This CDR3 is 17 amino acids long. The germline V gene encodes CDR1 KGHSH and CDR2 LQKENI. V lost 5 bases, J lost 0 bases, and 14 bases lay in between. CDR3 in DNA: TGTGCCAGCTCATCAACAGGGATGGACTCCTATAATTCACCCCTCCACTTT. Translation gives CASSSTGMDSYNSPLHF. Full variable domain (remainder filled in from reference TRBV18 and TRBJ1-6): NAGVMQNPRHLVRRRGQEARLRCSPMKGHSHVYWYRQLPEEGLKFMVYLQKENIIDESGMPKERFSAEFPKEGPSILRIQQVVRGDSAAYFCASSSTGMDSYNSPLHFGNGTRLTVT.

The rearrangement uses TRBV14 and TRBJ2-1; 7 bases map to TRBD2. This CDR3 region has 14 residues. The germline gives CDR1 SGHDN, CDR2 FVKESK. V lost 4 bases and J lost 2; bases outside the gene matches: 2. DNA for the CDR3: TGTGCCAGCAGCCGCGGGACTACCTACAATGAGCAGTTCTTC. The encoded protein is CASSRGTTYNEQFF.

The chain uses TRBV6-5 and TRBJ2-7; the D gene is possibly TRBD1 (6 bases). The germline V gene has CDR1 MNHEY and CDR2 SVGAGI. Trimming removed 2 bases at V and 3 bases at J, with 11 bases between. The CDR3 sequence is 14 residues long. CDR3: CASSYTRQVYEQYF. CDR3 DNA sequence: TGTGCCAGCAGTTACACCAGACAGGTCTACGAGCAGTACTTC.

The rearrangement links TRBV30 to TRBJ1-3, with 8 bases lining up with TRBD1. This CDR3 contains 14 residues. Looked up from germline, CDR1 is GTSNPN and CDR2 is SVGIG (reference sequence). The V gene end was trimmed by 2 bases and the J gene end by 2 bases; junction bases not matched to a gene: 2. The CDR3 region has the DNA TGTGCCTGGAGTCGGACAGGGACTGGAAACACCATATATTTT. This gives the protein CAWSRTGTGNTIYF.

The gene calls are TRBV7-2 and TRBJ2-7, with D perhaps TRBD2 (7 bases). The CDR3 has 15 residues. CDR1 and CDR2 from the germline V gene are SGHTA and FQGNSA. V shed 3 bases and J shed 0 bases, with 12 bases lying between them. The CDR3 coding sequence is TGTGCCAGCAGCTTCGGGGGGACAAGCTCCTACGAGCAGTACTTC. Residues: CASSFGGTSSYEQYF.

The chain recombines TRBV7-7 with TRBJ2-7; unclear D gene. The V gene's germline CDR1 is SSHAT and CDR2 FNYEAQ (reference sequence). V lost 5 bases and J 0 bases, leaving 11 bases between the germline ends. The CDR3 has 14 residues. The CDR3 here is CASSLTESSYEQYF. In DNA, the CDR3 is TGTGCCAGCAGCCTTACAGAGAGCTCCTACGAGCAGTACTTC. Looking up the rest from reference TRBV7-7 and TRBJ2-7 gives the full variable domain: GAGVSQSPRYKVTKRGQDVTLRCDPISSHATLYWYQQALGQGPEFLTYFNYEAQPDKSGLPSDRFSAERPEGSISTLTIQRTEQRDSAMYRCASSLTESSYEQYFGPGTRLTVT.

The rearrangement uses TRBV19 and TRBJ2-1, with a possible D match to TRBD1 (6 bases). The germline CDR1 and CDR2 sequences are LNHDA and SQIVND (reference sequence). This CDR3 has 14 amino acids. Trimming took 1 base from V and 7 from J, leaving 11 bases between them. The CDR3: CASSIGGRGNEQFF. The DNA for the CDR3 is TGTGCCAGTAGTATAGGTGGCAGGGGTAATGAGCAGTTCTTC.

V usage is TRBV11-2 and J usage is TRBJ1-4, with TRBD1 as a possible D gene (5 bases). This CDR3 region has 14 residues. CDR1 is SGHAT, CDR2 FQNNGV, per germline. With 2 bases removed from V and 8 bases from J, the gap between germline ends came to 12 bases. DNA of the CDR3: TGTGCCAGCAGCTTAATGGGCTGGGGCGAAAAACTGTTTTTT. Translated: CASSLMGWGEKLFF.

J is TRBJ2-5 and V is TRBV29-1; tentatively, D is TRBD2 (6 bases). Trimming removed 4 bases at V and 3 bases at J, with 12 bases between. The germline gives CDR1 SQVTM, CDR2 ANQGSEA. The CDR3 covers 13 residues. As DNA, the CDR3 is TGCAGCGTTGTGATTTGGGGGGAAGAGACCCAGTACTTC. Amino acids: CSVVIWGEETQYF.